A selection of T cell receptor beta chains follows, all from one sample in a study of cytomegalovirus exposure and HLA in healthy donors. Generated by immunoSEQ multiplex PCR, the TCRdb table keeps only in-frame clones and is missing some. The table lists 150,000 to 200,000 clones, approximately 80% of them singletons. Sequences were obtained from PBMCs. The receptors were gathered from a woman aged 30 to 39 in good health and CMV-seropositive. The CDR3 runs from the conserved cysteine through the conserved F or W. A D gene is named only where the DNA matches it firmly. Rows may omit the clone size; those that give it use once, few, many or a size class.

v_call	j_call	d_call	clone_size	cdr3_length	cdr3_aa	cdr3_nt
TRBV6-5	TRBJ1-6	TRBD1	-	15	CATRTGGSYNSPLHF	TGTGCCACCCGGACAGGGGGCTCCTATAATTCACCCCTCCACTTT
TRBV19	TRBJ2-2	TRBD1	-	15	CASSIQGVNTGELFF	TGTGCCAGTAGTATTCAGGGGGTAAACACCGGGGAGCTGTTTTTT
TRBV25-1	TRBJ1-1	-	-	17	CASSEYDEGYRGIEAFF	TGTGCCAGCAGTGAATATGATGAGGGCTACCGAGGGATTGAAGCTTTCTTT
TRBV11-3	TRBJ2-1	-	-	17	CASSPGGLASSYNEQFF	TGTGCCAGCAGCCCCGGCGGGCTAGCTAGCTCCTACAATGAGCAGTTCTTC
TRBV25-1	TRBJ2-5	-	-	12	CASSDSQETQYF	TGTGCCAGCTCGGACAGCCAAGAGACCCAGTACTTC
TRBV6-5	TRBJ2-1	-	-	14	CASSKRLAYNEQFF	TGTGCCAGCAGTAAGCGACTAGCCTACAATGAGCAGTTCTTC
TRBV28	TRBJ1-1	-	-	12	CASIRDTTEAFF	TGTGCCAGCATAAGGGACACAACTGAAGCTTTCTTT
TRBV29-1	TRBJ2-3	-	-	14	CSVRGGLGRDTQYF	TGCAGCGTCCGAGGGGGTCTAGGGAGAGATACGCAGTATTTT
TRBV5-4	TRBJ1-5	-	few	15	CASSHYLNRVQPQHF	TGTGCCAGCAGCCACTACTTAAACAGGGTCCAGCCCCAGCATTTT
TRBV30	TRBJ2-1	TRBD2	once	15	CASEDSGRRYNEQFF	TGTGCCTCGGAAGATAGCGGGCGTAGGTACAATGAGCAGTTCTTC
TRBV11-1	TRBJ2-2	TRBD1	-	17	CASSLSGQGENTGELFF	TGTGCCAGCAGCTTATCCGGACAGGGGGAAAACACCGGGGAGCTGTTTTTT
TRBV5-1	TRBJ2-3	-	-	13	CASSPYQGDTQYF	TGCGCCAGCAGCCCGTATCAGGGAGATACGCAGTATTTT
TRBV29-1	TRBJ2-1	TRBD2	-	14	CSVLGSGRRNEQFF	TGCAGCGTTCTAGGTAGCGGGAGAAGGAATGAGCAGTTCTTC
TRBV19	TRBJ1-4	TRBD1	-	13	CASSSRGREKLFF	TGTGCCAGTAGTTCCAGGGGGCGGGAAAAACTGTTTTTT
TRBV9	TRBJ2-5	TRBD1	-	14	CASSDGQGGETQYF	TGTGCCAGCAGCGATGGACAGGGGGGAGAGACCCAGTACTTC
TRBV5-1	TRBJ1-1	TRBD1	-	16	CASSPLSTGQNTEAFF	TGCGCCAGCAGCCCTCTCTCGACAGGGCAAAACACTGAAGCTTTCTTT
TRBV10-3	TRBJ1-1	TRBD1	-	15	CAISPGTGGFTEAFF	TGTGCCATCAGCCCCGGGACAGGGGGATTCACTGAAGCTTTCTTT
TRBV9	TRBJ1-2	-	-	13	CASSDSPNYGYTF	TGTGCCAGCAGCGACAGCCCTAACTATGGCTACACCTTC
TRBV5-1	TRBJ2-7	TRBD1	few	14	CARIQGEANYEQYF	TGCGCCAGGATACAGGGGGAGGCCAACTACGAGCAGTACTTC
TRBV5-4	TRBJ2-4	-	-	14	CASSLERMENIQYF	TGTGCCAGCAGCCTGGAGCGGATGGAAAACATTCAGTACTTC
TRBV7-6	TRBJ2-2	-	-	18	CASSLVSSVALNTGELFF	TGTGCCAGCAGCTTAGTGTCGTCAGTAGCACTAAACACCGGGGAGCTGTTTTTT
TRBV6-5	TRBJ1-2	-	-	14	CASSFLTGSYGYTF	TGTGCCAGCAGCTTTCTGACGGGATCCTATGGCTACACCTTC
TRBV28	TRBJ2-7	-	-	17	CASSLRSETRWPYEQYF	TGTGCCAGCAGTTTAAGGTCAGAGACTAGGTGGCCCTACGAGCAGTACTTC
TRBV11-3	TRBJ2-3	TRBD1	-	16	CASSLAWDRGADTQYF	TGTGCCAGCAGCTTAGCATGGGACAGGGGTGCAGATACGCAGTATTTT
TRBV7-2	TRBJ2-7	TRBD2	-	17	CASSSQGLAGVWYEQYF	TGTGCCAGCAGCTCCCAGGGACTAGCGGGAGTTTGGTACGAGCAGTACTTC
TRBV30	TRBJ2-1	-	-	15	CAWTVGREWYNEQFF	TGTGCCTGGACGGTTGGGCGGGAATGGTACAATGAGCAGTTCTTC
TRBV29-1	TRBJ1-5	-	once	12	CSVGTANQPQHF	TGCAGCGTTGGGACAGCCAATCAGCCCCAGCATTTT
TRBV19	TRBJ1-2	TRBD1	-	11	CASSSGGGYTF	TGTGCCAGTAGTTCAGGGGGAGGCTACACCTTC
TRBV10-3	TRBJ2-3	TRBD2	once	17	CAISESISGGELDTQYF	TGTGCCATCAGTGAGTCGATTAGCGGGGGGGAATTAGATACGCAGTATTTT
TRBV28	TRBJ2-1	TRBD2	once	15	CASSSPGLASNEQFF	TGTGCCAGCAGTTCTCCGGGACTAGCCAGCAATGAGCAGTTCTTC
TRBV11-2	TRBJ2-7	-	once	14	CASSLDGPGYEQYF	TGTGCCAGCAGCTTAGATGGCCCAGGCTACGAGCAGTACTTC
TRBV11-3	TRBJ1-2	-	-	12	CASSSTGYGYTF	TGTGCCAGCAGCTCCACAGGCTATGGCTACACCTTC
TRBV19	TRBJ2-3	-	-	16	CASSISDSLSTDTQYF	TGTGCCAGTAGTATCTCGGACAGCCTTAGCACAGATACGCAGTATTTT
TRBV25-1	TRBJ2-1	-	-	13	CASSRPLDNEQFF	TGTGCCAGCAGTCGACCCCTAGACAATGAGCAGTTCTTC
TRBV4-1	TRBJ2-5	-	-	16	CASSQGWTAPGETQYF	TGCGCCAGCAGCCAAGGTTGGACAGCTCCGGGGGAGACCCAGTACTTC
TRBV7-9	TRBJ1-1	-	-	14	CASSLGGGDTEAFF	TGTGCCAGCAGCTTAGGTGGGGGGGACACTGAAGCTTTCTTT
TRBV19	TRBJ2-1	-	once	13	CASSIDRENEQFF	TGTGCCAGTAGTATAGATCGGGAGAATGAGCAGTTCTTC
TRBV7-2	TRBJ1-5	-	few	13	CASSFGGNQPQHF	TGTGCCAGCAGCTTTGGAGGGAATCAGCCCCAGCATTTT
TRBV5-1	TRBJ2-1	TRBD2	-	15	CASSLSSGGPRGQFF	TGCGCCAGCAGCTTATCTAGCGGGGGGCCCCGGGGGCAGTTCTTC
TRBV11-3	TRBJ2-1	-	once	11	CASSPSDEQFF	TGTGCCAGCAGCCCTAGCGATGAGCAGTTCTTC